Below, 8 T cell receptor beta chains from the same sample are listed, as sequenced in a study of radiotherapy plus CTLA-4 blockade in lung cancer. Generated by immunoSEQ multiplex PCR, the TCRdb table keeps only in-frame clones and is missing some. Of about 15,000 clones listed, around 70% are singletons. Sequencing used peripheral blood, obtained from a patient treated with radiotherapy plus ipilimumab. The receptors originated from a human donor with non-small cell lung cancer whose response to radiotherapy plus ipilimumab could not be evaluated.

For the CDR3, the DNA is TGTGCCATCAGCGCGGAGGGCTCCTACAATGAGCAGTTCTTC. Translating it yields CAISAEGSYNEQFF. V and J are TRBV10-3 and TRBJ2-1; a possible D gene is TRBD2 (6 bases). CDR1 and CDR2 (germline): ENHRY, SYGVKD. The V gene lost 6 bases and the J gene lost 0 bases, with 9 bases spanning the gap. The CDR3 totals 14 residues.

The chain is built from TRBV19 and TRBJ1-4, with 8 bases matching TRBD1. Germline loops: CDR1 LNHDA, CDR2 SQIVND (reference sequence). The V gene end was trimmed by 5 bases and the J gene end by 8 bases; junction bases not matched to a gene: 10. The CDR3 is 15 residues long. The CDR3 nucleotides read TGTGCCAGTAGTCTTGGACAGGGAAGGAGAGAAAAACTGTTTTTT. Residues: CASSLGQGRREKLFF.

The chain joins TRBV7-2 to TRBJ1-1, with 9 bases lining up with TRBD1. The V gene's germline CDR1 is SGHTA and CDR2 FQGNSA. The CDR3 has 14 residues. With V trimmed by 5 bases and J by 1 base, 2 bases remained unmatched. CDR3 in DNA: TGTGCCAGCAGCCGGGACAGGGAGAACACTGAAGCTTTCTTT. It yields the protein CASSRDRENTEAFF.

This clone was recorded a few times. The rearrangement joins TRBV30 to TRBJ1-5; 7 bases fit TRBD1. Germline V gene sequence: CDR1 GTSNPN, CDR2 SVGIG (reference sequence). This CDR3 has 13 amino acids. Trimming cost V 2 bases and J 4 bases; bases outside gene matches: 2. Here the CDR3 reads CAWSLQGNQPQHF. The CDR3 DNA follows: TGTGCCTGGAGTTTACAGGGGAATCAGCCCCAGCATTTT.

This chain uses TRBV6-6 with TRBJ1-5, with a possible D match to TRBD1 (5 bases). CDR3 size: 13 residues. The germline gives CDR1 MNHNY, CDR2 SVGAGI (reference sequence). Trimming took 5 bases from V and 3 from J, leaving 8 bases between them. DNA for the CDR3: TGTGCCAGCAGTCAGACAGACAATCAGCCCCAGCATTTT. This gives the protein CASSQTDNQPQHF.

The gene calls are TRBV5-1 and TRBJ1-1, with D possibly being TRBD1 (6 bases). Germline V lookup: CDR1 SGHRS, CDR2 YFSETQ. The V gene lost 3 bases and the J gene lost 0 bases, with 15 bases spanning the gap. CDR3 length equals 16 residues. The CDR3 is CASSSVGGLLNTEAFF. The CDR3 DNA reads TGCGCCAGCAGCTCCGTTGGGGGCCTTCTGAACACTGAAGCTTTCTTT.

By share, this clone counts as medium-sized. V gene TRBV19 combines with J gene TRBJ1-1; the match to TRBD1 covers 8 bases. CDR3 length: 17 residues. The V gene end was trimmed by 5 bases and the J gene end by 1 base; junction bases not matched to a gene: 12. The germline CDR1 and CDR2 sequences are LNHDA and SQIVND (reference sequence). DNA for the CDR3: TGTGCCAGTAGTGCACACACCTCCGGGACAGGGAACACTGAAGCTTTCTTT. This gives the protein CASSAHTSGTGNTEAFF.

This chain uses TRBV5-4 with TRBJ1-4; D perhaps matches TRBD1 (5 bases). Per the germline V gene, CDR1 is SGHNT and CDR2 is YYREEE (reference sequence). V lost 4 bases, J lost 4 bases, and 23 bases lay in between. This CDR3 has 18 amino acids. The chain's CDR3 is CASSRLGEDPVGNEKLFF. The CDR3 DNA follows: TGTGCCAGCAGCCGCCTAGGGGAGGACCCGGTCGGTAATGAAAAACTGTTTTTT.